This T cell receptor beta chain is drawn from a study of T cells in localized non-small cell lung cancer. Study results and caveats: Higher blood T cell density went with longer overall survival. As only one tumor region underwent sequencing, heterogeneity remains possible. Appearing in adjacent lung were a median around 60 of the top 100 tumor clones.

Note on this clone: Antigen specificity is unknown.

TCRdb keeps only in-frame clones here, not all; method: immunoSEQ multiplex PCR. The table includes tens of thousands of clones, approximately 87% detected once. The germline V gene encodes CDR1 LNHDA and CDR2 SQIVND (reference sequence). V lost 3 bases and J 7 bases, leaving 16 bases between the germline ends. This CDR3 has 14 amino acids. Specimen: peripheral blood, collected before any cancer treatment. The rearrangement joins TRBV19 to TRBJ2-7; D may be TRBD2 (5 bases). The sequence was collected from a woman aged 40-69 years with stage I lung adenocarcinoma. The CDR3 DNA follows: TGTGCCAGTAGTATTATCTCCGGAGGCGAAGAGCAGTACTTC. Residues: CASSIISGGEEQYF.